The subject of this entry is one TCR beta chain. V dropped 0 bases and J dropped 3 bases, with 19 bases sitting between them. CDR3 size: 17 residues. This record comes from a study of technical replicates of blood from a few donors. This table comes from immunoSEQ multiplex PCR, and its TCRdb copy is limited to in-frame clones, with some not included. The table lists about 70,000 clones, almost 98% of them singletons. The V and J genes are TRBV5-3 and TRBJ2-7; D possibly corresponds to TRBD2 (6 bases). TRBV5-3 is an ORF, with its function uncertain. The sequencing input was T cells isolated from PBMCs. This sequence originates from a human donor in good health. The CDR3 protein is CARSLAGGRRRDYEQYF. As DNA, the CDR3 is TGTGCCAGAAGCTTGGCCGGGGGACGGAGACGGGACTACGAGCAGTACTTC.